The 27 T cell receptor beta chains listed next were all sequenced from one sample in a study of monozygotic twins with inflammatory bowel disease. TCRdb re-called the 5' RACE reads and shows each CDR3 protein once, DNA omitted. The sample's table shows about 330,000 distinct CDR3 sequences. Sample: blood. The receptors shown here come from a human donor with ulcerative colitis or Crohn's disease, or a healthy co-twin of an affected twin (not recorded which).

The chain joins TRBV9 to TRBJ1-4; TCRdb's D call, TRBD1, is unchecked because there is no DNA. There are 13 residues in the CDR3. Germline V CDR1 and CDR2: SGDLS, YYNGEE. The CDR3 spells CASSPGPDEKLFF. Combining the CDR3 with reference TRBV9 and TRBJ1-4 gives the whole variable domain DSGVTQTPKHLITATGQRVTLRCSPRSGDLSVYWYQQSLDQGLQFLIQYYNGEERAKGNILERFSAQQFPDLHSELNLSSLELGDSALYFCASSPGPDEKLFFGSGTQLSVL.

The rearrangement joins TRBV6-1 to TRBJ1-5; TCRdb picks TRBD1, but there is no DNA to check that call. The CDR3 contains 14 residues. Germline V lookup: CDR1 MNHNS, CDR2 SASEGT. The CDR3 reads CASSGTVQNQPQHF.

This sequence joins TRBV20-1 and TRBJ1-6; TCRdb's D call, TRBD1, is unchecked because there is no DNA. The CDR3 is made up of 15 amino acids. Germline V gene lookup returns CDR1 DFQATT and CDR2 SNEGSKA (reference sequence). The CDR3 loop is CSARDSGLGNSPLHF.

The chain recombines TRBV30 with TRBJ2-1; as DNA is missing, the TRBD2 call by TCRdb cannot be tested. The CDR3 has 16 residues. CDR1 GTSNPN and CDR2 SVGIG come from the germline V gene (reference sequence). The CDR3 loop is CAWSDLAGATYNEQFF.

The CDR3 loop is CASRVAAEQFF. The rearrangement links TRBV2 to TRBJ2-1. Germline CDR1 reads SNHLY; CDR2 reads FYNNEI. The CDR3 length is 11 residues.

V usage is TRBV28 and J usage is TRBJ1-2. CDR3 size: 14 residues. Germline CDR1 and CDR2: MDHEN and SYDVKM. CDR3 region: CASSSGGPGIGYTF.

This chain uses TRBV20-1 with TRBJ2-7. The CDR3 loop spans 13 amino acids. Per the germline V gene, CDR1 is DFQATT and CDR2 is SNEGSKA (reference sequence). CDR3: CSARDASSGVQYF.

The chain joins TRBV11-2 to TRBJ1-1; the D call from TCRdb, TRBD1, cannot be confirmed without DNA. CDR1 SGHAT and CDR2 FQNNGV come from the germline V gene. This CDR3 comprises 13 residues. The CDR3 region is CASSVDRATEAFF.

V gene TRBV27 combines with J gene TRBJ2-7; the D call from TCRdb, TRBD2, cannot be confirmed without DNA. This CDR3 region has 14 residues. Per germline, CDR1 MNHEY and CDR2 SMNVEV (reference sequence). CDR3 sequence: CASSRERERNEQYF.

The rearrangement joins TRBV7-8 to TRBJ1-1; TCRdb picks TRBD1, but there is no DNA to check that call. The CDR3 is made up of 16 amino acids. Germline V lookup: CDR1 SGHVS, CDR2 FQNEAQ. The CDR3 spells CASSLLIQGIRPEAFF.

The chain uses TRBV7-9 and TRBJ2-4; TCRdb indicates TRBD1, and absent DNA this call remains unverified. From germline, CDR1 is SEHNR and CDR2 FQNEAQ (reference sequence). The CDR3 spans 15 residues. CDR3: CASSLGTVAKNIQYF.

V and J are TRBV20-1 and TRBJ2-1; TCRdb selects TRBD1, and the lack of DNA leaves this call unchecked. CDR1 and CDR2 from the germline V gene are DFQATT and SNEGSKA (reference sequence). The CDR3 totals 12 residues. This CDR3 reads CSARGAQGGQFF.

The chain employs TRBV5-1 and TRBJ2-5; TCRdb outputs TRBD1, but without DNA this stays unchecked. Germline CDR1 reads SGHRS; CDR2 reads YFSETQ. This CDR3 comprises 15 residues. The CDR3 is CASSLGPGIQETQYF. The variable domain in full, with the rest retrieved from reference TRBV5-1 and TRBJ2-5, is KAGVTQTPRYLIKTRGQQVTLSCSPISGHRSVSWYQQTPGQGLQFLFEYFSETQRNKGNFPGRFSGRQFSNSRSEMNVSTLELGDSALYLCASSLGPGIQETQYFGPGTRLLVL.

The V and J genes are TRBV7-2 and TRBJ2-1. This CDR3 is built from 15 residues. Germline loops: CDR1 SGHTA, CDR2 FQGNSA. The CDR3 loop is CASIKASSSYNEQFF. The full variable domain, with the rest looked up from reference TRBV7-2 and TRBJ2-1, is GAGVSQSPSNKVTEKGKDVELRCDPISGHTALYWYRQSLGQGLEFLIYFQGNSAPDKSGLPSDRFSAERTGGSVSTLTIQRTQQEDSAVYLCASIKASSSYNEQFFGPGTRLTVL.

The chain employs TRBV5-1 and TRBJ2-7. CDR1 SGHRS and CDR2 YFSETQ come from the germline V gene. There are 12 residues in the CDR3. The CDR3 sequence: CASSLTMTEQYF.

This rearrangement joins TRBV5-1 to TRBJ2-7. From germline, CDR1 is SGHRS and CDR2 YFSETQ. The CDR3 is 15 amino acids. CDR3 loop: CASSFKTGSSYEQYF.

The chain employs TRBV28 and TRBJ1-4; TCRdb returns TRBD1, unconfirmable since there is no DNA. The germline V gene has CDR1 MDHEN and CDR2 SYDVKM. The CDR3 spans 17 residues. The CDR3 protein is CASRPGPGIATNEKLFF.

The genes are TRBV18 and TRBJ1-2; TCRdb outputs TRBD1, but without DNA this stays unchecked. The CDR3 sequence is 14 residues long. CDR1 and CDR2 (germline): KGHSH, LQKENI. CDR3 residues: CASSPGTGFYGYTF.

The chain is built from TRBV6-5 and TRBJ2-5. The CDR3 runs 11 residues. Germline-derived CDR1 and CDR2 are MNHEY and SVGAGI. The CDR3 is CASAAQETQYF.

This rearrangement joins TRBV12-3 or TRBV12-4 to TRBJ2-1; TCRdb calls TRBD1, which cannot be checked without DNA. This CDR3 has 15 residues. CDR3: CASSTGILRYNEQFF.

The chain couples TRBV19 to TRBJ1-1; there is no DNA to check the TCRdb D call of TRBD1. This CDR3 has 16 residues. From germline, CDR1 is LNHDA and CDR2 SQIVND (reference sequence). Here the CDR3 reads CASSIRTGRMNTEAFF. Combining the CDR3 with reference TRBV19 and TRBJ1-1 gives the whole variable domain DGGITQSPKYLFRKEGQNVTLSCEQNLNHDAMYWYRQDPGQGLRLIYYSQIVNDFQKGDIAEGYSVSREKKESFPLTVTSAQKNPTAFYLCASSIRTGRMNTEAFFGQGTRLTVV.

The CDR3 loop reads CATSRDRGHEQYF. The V and J genes are TRBV15 and TRBJ2-7; TCRdb designates TRBD1, a call that cannot be tested without DNA. Germline V gene lookup returns CDR1 LNHNV and CDR2 YYDKDF (reference sequence). The CDR3 consists of 13 residues.

The chain recombines TRBV14 with TRBJ2-5; TCRdb returns TRBD1, unconfirmable since there is no DNA. Germline loops: CDR1 SGHDN, CDR2 FVKESK. The CDR3 is made up of 18 amino acids. The CDR3 reads CASSQGAGEYPYQETQYF.

The chain is built from TRBV6-5 and TRBJ1-6. This CDR3 contains 18 residues. Germline lookup yields CDR1 MNHEY and CDR2 SVGAGI. The CDR3 reads CASSYADQSSSYNSPLHF.

This CDR3 is CSVATESYEQYF. The rearrangement links TRBV29-1 to TRBJ2-7; TCRdb indicates TRBD1, and absent DNA this call remains unverified. Germline-derived CDR1 and CDR2 are SQVTM and ANQGSEA. The CDR3 consists of 12 residues.

The rearrangement joins TRBV30 to TRBJ2-1. The V gene's germline CDR1 is GTSNPN and CDR2 SVGIG (reference sequence). The CDR3 is 16 amino acids. The CDR3 reads CAWRARGLRLYNEQFF.

V and J are TRBV28 and TRBJ1-1. Germline V gene lookup returns CDR1 MDHEN and CDR2 SYDVKM. This CDR3 spans 13 amino acids. CDR3 in amino acids: CASSSGRDTEAFF. The variable domain in full, completed from reference TRBV28 and TRBJ1-1, reads DVKVTQSSRYLVKRTGEKVFLECVQDMDHENMFWYRQDPGLGLRLIYFSYDVKMKEKGDIPEGYSVSREKKERFSLILESASTNQTSMYLCASSSGRDTEAFFGQGTRLTVV.